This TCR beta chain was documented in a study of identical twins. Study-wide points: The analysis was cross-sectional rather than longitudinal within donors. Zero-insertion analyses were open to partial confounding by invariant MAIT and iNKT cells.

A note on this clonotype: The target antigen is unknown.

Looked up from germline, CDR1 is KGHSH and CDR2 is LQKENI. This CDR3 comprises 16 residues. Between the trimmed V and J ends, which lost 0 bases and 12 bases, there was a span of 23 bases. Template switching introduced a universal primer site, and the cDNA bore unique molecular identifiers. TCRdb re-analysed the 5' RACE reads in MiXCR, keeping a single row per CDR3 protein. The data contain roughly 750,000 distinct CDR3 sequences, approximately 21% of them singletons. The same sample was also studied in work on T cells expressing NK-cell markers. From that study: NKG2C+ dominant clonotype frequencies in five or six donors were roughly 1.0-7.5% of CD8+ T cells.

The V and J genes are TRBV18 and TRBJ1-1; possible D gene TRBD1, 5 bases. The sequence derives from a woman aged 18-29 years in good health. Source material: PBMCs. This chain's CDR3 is CASSPPGRPAGQASFF. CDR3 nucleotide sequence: TGTGCCAGCTCACCACCCGGGAGACCGGCGGGGCAGGCCTCTTTCTTT.